What follows is one TCR beta chain and its context. V dropped 8 bases and J dropped 6; count of bases not matched to a gene: 6. Germline CDR1 MNHEY, CDR2 SVGAGI. The CDR3 sequence is 12 residues long. The assay was immunoSEQ multiplex PCR, and TCRdb's table has in-frame clones only and misses some. The sample holds just under 45,000 clones, around 96% seen once. The source of the sample is a study of technical replicates of blood from a handful of donors. This clonotype was sampled from a human donor in good health. The rearrangement links TRBV6-5 to TRBJ1-1, with 7 bases lining up with TRBD1. The sequenced sample was T cells isolated from PBMCs. The chain's CDR3 is CASGDSWAEAFF. The CDR3 region has the DNA TGTGCCAGCGGGGACAGTTGGGCTGAAGCTTTCTTT.